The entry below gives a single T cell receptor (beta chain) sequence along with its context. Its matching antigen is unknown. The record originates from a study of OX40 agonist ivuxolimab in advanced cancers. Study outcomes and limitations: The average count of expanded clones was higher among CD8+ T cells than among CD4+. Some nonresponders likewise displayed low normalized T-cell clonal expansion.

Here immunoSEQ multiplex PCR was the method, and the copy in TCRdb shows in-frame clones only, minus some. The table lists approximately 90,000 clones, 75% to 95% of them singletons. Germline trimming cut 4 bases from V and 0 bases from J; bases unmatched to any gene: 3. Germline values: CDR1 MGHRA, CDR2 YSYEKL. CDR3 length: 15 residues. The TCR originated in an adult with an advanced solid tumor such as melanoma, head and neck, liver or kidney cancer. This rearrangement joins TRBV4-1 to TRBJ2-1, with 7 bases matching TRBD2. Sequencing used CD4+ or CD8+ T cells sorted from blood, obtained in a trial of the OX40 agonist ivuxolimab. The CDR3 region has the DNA TGCGCCAGCAGCCGGAGCGGGAACTCCTACAATGAGCAGTTCTTC. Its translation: CASSRSGNSYNEQFF.